This T cell receptor beta chain was profiled in a study of regulatory T cells in long-lasting Graves disease (dated by TCRdb to about 2021). With respect to the entire study: In the newly diagnosed Graves' disease group, patients had been taking antithyroid drugs for less than 3 months. Persistent Graves' disease patients were compared with newly diagnosed Graves' disease patients by peripheral blood TCR sequencing and RNA sequencing. The study was conducted in China and was registered as a clinical trial. TCR sequencing covered around 13 persistent and about 20 newly diagnosed Graves' disease patients, 33 samples in total.

The germline V gene encodes CDR1 MDHEN and CDR2 SYDVKM. Between the V and J ends, shortened by 8 bases and 4 bases respectively, the junction contains 15 bases. The CDR3 contains 13 residues, cysteine and phenylalanine counted. The read is trimmed to its CDR3 DNA, 39 bases read in frame from base 1. The time point label corresponds to: newly diagnosed GD, antithyroid drugs for less than 3 months. For both TCR sequencing and RNA sequencing, RNA was extracted from PBMCs using TRIzol. The diagnosis of Graves' disease followed American Thyroid Association guidelines. The patients came from an endocrinology department in Xi'an, China. Each patient gave roughly 10 milliliters of peripheral blood, collected in an EDTA anticoagulant tube. Ficoll Paque Plus density gradient separation was used to isolate PBMCs, and no further T cell sorting was done. RNA quality was checked with an Agilent 2100 Bioanalyzer and agarose gel, and concentration with a NanoDrop 2000.

The library relied on multiplex PCR. For sequencing, an Illumina HiSeq 4000 was employed. iRepertoire HTBI primers and Arm-PCR amplification of CDR3 regions were used to construct TCR beta libraries. Before sequencing, the PCR products underwent gel purification. The authors' analysis ran thus. Gene usage analysis of CDR3 amino acid clonotypes relied on the approximately 60 TRBV and around 14 TRBJ segments identified across samples. COPE and FqMerger were used to merge filtered high-quality paired reads into contigs. BLAST was used to align contigs to IMGT TRBV, TRBD and TRBJ reference genes, with CDR3 defined following IMGT. Clonotypes above 0.1% frequency were classified as highly expanded clones. Shannon entropy was used to measure repertoire diversity, and the Gini coefficient was used to measure V-J evenness. A clonotype found in more than one individual was treated as public. The public reads were run again by TCRdb, first through fastp at Q25 and then through MiXCR, and only productive beta chains were kept. Each entry is one CDR3 protein sequence, shown with its most common DNA and genes. What appears here as the V and J calls and clone size reflects TCRdb's work, not the paper's. The sample table records a few hundred thousand distinct CDR3 sequences; about a sixth of these occur just once. The top ten clonotypes cover about 25% of the sample.

This clonotype was seen many times. The antigen it binds to is not known. No per-base quality is available; no much larger clone lies one base away. The research as a whole found: Lower TCR Shannon entropy and fewer highly expanded clones were observed in persistent Graves' disease patients than in newly diagnosed patients, which suggested clonal expansion. A larger number of public clonotypes was shared among persistent patients (around 3,000) than among newly diagnosed patients (roughly 980). Preferential use of TRBV28, TRBJ1-2 and TRBJ2-5 was observed in persistent disease, whereas TRBV20-1 and TRBJ2-1 were favored in newly diagnosed disease. Because the primary lesion, thyroid tissue, could not be accessed, the study looked at peripheral blood alone. Sequencing and analysis were limited to the TCR beta chain. The small sample size was acknowledged by the authors as a limitation that may reduce accuracy.

These data were also reused for a study on T cells in Graves' hyperthyroidism and ophthalmopathy. The second publication reports: Stable Graves' hyperthyroidism was defined as no progression to ophthalmopathy during 18 months of follow-up. Hyperthyroidism patients were aged 18 to 65 years and newly diagnosed, with disease duration of less than 2 months. Patients with uncontrolled infections, other autoimmune diseases, pregnancy or lactation were excluded. Diagnoses relied on clinical symptoms, serum thyroxine and TRAb, thyroid ultrasound and orbital computed tomography. The TCR CDR3 was subjected to a first round of RT-PCR using the HTBI primer set and the Qiagen OneStep RT-PCR kit. Most expanded thyroid clonotypes (frequency above 0.001) were also found in blood, which suggests that blood repertoires may mirror thyroid immune responses. A model built on a 13 V-J signature distinguished ophthalmopathy from stable hyperthyroidism, reaching 85% to 90% sensitivity and around 82% specificity in cross-validation and 80%/75% in testing. In validation, the model predicted progression to ophthalmopathy with 55% to 71% sensitivity and roughly 75% specificity, a median of around six months before onset. To identify TCR V-J signatures that set the groups apart, the researchers used a discovery cohort of about a hundred patients, made up of 40 to 45 with Graves' ophthalmopathy and some 60 with stable Graves' hyperthyroidism. Prospective prediction of ophthalmopathy was tested in an independent validation cohort of fewer than 20 hyperthyroidism patients and 17 patients who later progressed to ophthalmopathy. For training and testing, the 100 or so patients in the discovery cohort were randomly divided in a 7:3 ratio. In addition, the study compared T-cell repertoires in thyroid tissue and in blood from six Graves' hyperthyroidism patients. After sampling, hyperthyroidism patients received methimazole starting at 30 mg daily, and ophthalmopathy patients received high-dose intravenous methylprednisolone. Libraries were constructed in a second round of multiplex PCR, after which size selection and purification were performed. Sequencing of the libraries was done on an Illumina HiSeq2000 using paired-end 100 bp reads. SOAPnuke was used to process the raw data, with reads discarded if the reads contained adapters or uncalled bases, had a mean Phred below 15, or lacked an exact constant-primer or identifier match. COPE v1.2.5 was used to merge the high-quality paired reads, and each unique nucleotide sequence was defined as a clonotype. MiTCR v1.1 was used to align the clonotypes against IMGT TRBV, TRBD and TRBJ reference segments. Only V-J combinations with frequency above 0.0001, covering approximately 99% of repertoires, were analysed. The TCS score was defined as the ratio of F50 (clonal expansion) to E x V (chaos), calculated using BLOSUM62-based TCRdist between CDR3 peptides within each V-J. Welch's t-statistics and random forest reduced approximately 520 V-J features to around 14, which were used in a naive Bayes classifier (R e1071). Sample size was not statistically predetermined, and blinding of investigators to group allocation was not performed. According to the paper, TCR Vbeta CDR3 sequencing was carried out on 120 to 150 peripheral blood samples, which came from approximately 43 ophthalmopathy, under 85 hyperthyroidism and 17 progressor patients.

The receptor was derived from a young woman with Graves disease. Donor details come from another sample of the same person, matched by shared clones. Sequenced here: peripheral blood mononuclear cells (PBMCs), sampled at new diagnosis, from a patient treated with antithyroid drugs. The chain is encoded by TRBV28 joined to TRBJ2-7, with a tentative D gene TRBD1 over 6 matching bases. The sequenced DNA is TGTGCCAGCTCGGGATCAGGGGTGTACGAGCAGTACTTC. This gives the protein CASSGSGVYEQYF. With the rest looked up from the reference TRBV28 and TRBJ2-7 genes rather than sequenced, the full variable domain is DVKVTQSSRYLVKRTGEKVFLECVQDMDHENMFWYRQDPGLGLRLIYFSYDVKMKEKGDIPEGYSVSREKKERFSLILESASTNQTSMYLCASSGSGVYEQYFGPGTRLTVT.